Below, 32 T cell receptor beta chains from the same sample are listed, as sequenced in a study of technical replicates of blood from several donors (dated by TCRdb to the late 2010s). Libraries were made using the immunoSEQ multiplex PCR assay. TCRdb obtained this table from immuneACCESS and retained in-frame rearrangements with V and J assigned. These tables miss some clones; where compared with another copy, unresolved V genes account for less than half of the shortfall, and the remainder is unexplained. The sample table contains approximately 87,000 clones; only one count was recorded for 85% to 95% of them. The biggest ten clones account for 0.34% of the sample. The sequenced sample consisted of T cells isolated from PBMCs. The receptors were gathered from a human donor in good health.

The rearrangement joins TRBV9 to TRBJ2-3; 9 bases match TRBD2. Unmatched junction bases numbered 18, after V lost 2 bases and J lost 2 bases. Germline lookup yields CDR1 SGDLS and CDR2 YYNGEE. The CDR3 is 20 amino acids. CDR3 amino acids: CASSVGVLGSSGRDTDTQYF. The DNA of the CDR3 is TGTGCCAGCAGCGTCGGGGTCTTGGGGAGTAGCGGGAGAGACACAGATACGCAGTATTTT.

This clone is a singleton in its sample. The J gene is TRBJ1-1, the V gene TRBV10-3; D perhaps matches TRBD1 (5 bases). The CDR3 extends over 18 amino acids. Trimming left V 6 bases short and J 2 bases short, with 25 bases between. Germline V lookup: CDR1 ENHRY, CDR2 SYGVKD. The CDR3 is CAIRPASGVRQFNTEAFF. The CDR3 region has the DNA TGTGCCATCAGACCCGCTTCGGGGGTTCGCCAATTCAACACTGAAGCTTTCTTT.

CDR3 sequence reads: CASNLGGDYNEQFF. The CDR3 bases are TGTGCCAGCAACCTCGGGGGGGACTACAATGAGCAGTTCTTC. J is TRBJ2-1 and V is TRBV28, with 8 bases that match TRBD2. The germline V gene encodes CDR1 MDHEN and CDR2 SYDVKM. V lost 7 bases and J lost 3; bases outside the gene matches: 5. The CDR3 covers 14 residues.

This clone was seen a single time. The chain employs TRBV19 and TRBJ2-1; a weak D match, TRBD2 (6 bases). Trimming shortened V by 0 bases and J by 2 bases, and 8 bases separated the two germline ends. The germline CDR1 and CDR2 sequences are LNHDA and SQIVND (reference sequence). This CDR3 has 15 amino acids. The CDR3 coding sequence is TGTGCCAGTAGTATAGAAGCGGGCCCCTACAATGAGCAGTTCTTC. Translation: CASSIEAGPYNEQFF.

The V and J genes are TRBV7-2 and TRBJ1-3, with D maybe TRBD1 (5 bases). The CDR3 length is 13 residues. V was pared by 5 bases and J by 8 bases, with 13 bases between. The V gene's germline CDR1 is SGHTA and CDR2 FQGNSA. CDR3 in amino acids: CASSLGPRDTIYF. For the CDR3, the DNA is TGTGCCAGCAGCCTGGGGCCCCGAGACACCATATATTTT.

V gene TRBV28 combines with J gene TRBJ1-1; TRBD1 might be the D (6 bases). CDR3 length: 15 residues. The V and J ends lost 4 bases and 4 bases respectively, with 16 bases between them. Per the germline V gene, CDR1 is MDHEN and CDR2 is SYDVKM. The CDR3 nucleotides read TGTGCCAGCAGTTCCCCCAGGGGTGCTAGCACTGAAGCTTTCTTT. Encoded protein: CASSSPRGASTEAFF.

V is TRBV7-3 and J is TRBJ2-1; TRBD2 aligns across 7 bases. V lost 0 bases to trimming and J lost 2 bases; unmatched junction nucleotides: 13. In germline, CDR1 is SGHTA, CDR2 FQGTGA. The CDR3 is 19 amino acids. The CDR3 bases are TGTGCCAGCAGCTTAACGGTGGGAGGGTATTCCTATACCTACAATGAGCAGTTCTTC. Translating it yields CASSLTVGGYSYTYNEQFF. The variable domain in full, with the rest retrieved from reference TRBV7-3 and TRBJ2-1, is GAGVSQTPSNKVTEKGKYVELRCDPISGHTALYWYRQSLGQGPEFLIYFQGTGAADDSGLPNDRFFAVRPEGSVSTLKIQRTERGDSAVYLCASSLTVGGYSYTYNEQFFGPGTRLTVL.

The V call is TRBV5-6, the J call TRBJ1-1, with 8 positions matching TRBD1. The length of the CDR3 is 11 residues. The trim removed 4 bases at V and 8 bases at J, leaving 1 base unmatched. CDR1 SGHDT and CDR2 YYEEEE come from the germline V gene. CDR3 protein: CASSRDREAFF. Here the CDR3 DNA reads TGTGCCAGCAGCAGGGACAGGGAAGCTTTCTTT.

The genes are TRBV27 and TRBJ2-7; 15 positions agree with TRBD2. The CDR3 covers 20 residues. V was clipped by 2 bases and J by 3 bases; unmatched bases: 14. CDR1 and CDR2 (germline): MNHEY, SMNVEV (reference sequence). CDR3 sequence (DNA): TGTGCCAGCAGTTTAAGGACAGATCCGGGACTAGCGGGAGGACTCTACGAGCAGTACTTC. Protein sequence: CASSLRTDPGLAGGLYEQYF.

The chain recombines TRBV27 with TRBJ2-1; D not resolved. Germline lookup yields CDR1 MNHEY and CDR2 SMNVEV (reference sequence). The CDR3 contains 15 residues. V lost 2 bases and J lost 0, with 8 bases in between. CDR3 protein: CASSLNPSSYNEQFF. CDR3 DNA: TGTGCCAGCAGTTTAAATCCCAGCTCCTACAATGAGCAGTTCTTC.

The V gene is TRBV6-5, the J gene TRBJ2-1; TRBD2 aligns across 14 bases. J was trimmed by 9 bases and V by 2 bases; bases with no gene match: 3. Germline CDR1 reads MNHEY; CDR2 reads SVGAGI. This CDR3 is built from 15 residues. CDR3 nucleotides: TGTGCCAGCAGTTACGGGACTAGCGGGAGTGGTGAGCAGTTCTTC. Translated: CASSYGTSGSGEQFF.

The chain employs TRBV28 and TRBJ1-4, with 8 nucleotides matching TRBD1. Trimming removed 2 bases from V and 6 bases from J; junction bases left unmatched: 2. This CDR3 comprises 14 residues. Germline V gene sequence: CDR1 MDHEN, CDR2 SYDVKM. The CDR3 bases are TGTGCCAGCAGTTTACAGGGGGCTTATGAAAAACTGTTTTTT. Encoded protein: CASSLQGAYEKLFF.

The chain links TRBV6-6 to TRBJ2-3; 8 bases fit TRBD2. J was trimmed by 1 base and V by 6 bases; bases with no gene match: 9. CDR1 MNHNY and CDR2 SVGAGI come from the germline V gene (reference sequence). This CDR3 spans 16 amino acids. CDR3 coding DNA: TGTGCCAGCAGCCCATTCGGGAGGGGAGGCACAGATACGCAGTATTTT. This encodes CASSPFGRGGTDTQYF.

The gene calls are TRBV2 and TRBJ1-4, with D maybe TRBD1 (5 bases). There are 14 residues in the CDR3. The V end lost 3 bases, the J end lost 8 bases, and 13 bases lay between the germline ends. CDR1 is SNHLY, CDR2 FYNNEI, per germline. This CDR3 reads CASSDMGRREKLFF. The DNA of the CDR3 is TGTGCCAGCAGTGATATGGGGCGCAGGGAAAAACTGTTTTTT.

The V call is TRBV19, the J call TRBJ2-1; 7 nucleotides agree with TRBD2. CDR1 and CDR2 (germline): LNHDA, SQIVND (reference sequence). CDR3 length equals 15 residues. The ends lost 7 bases at V and 8 bases at J; junction bases unmatched: 14. The CDR3 sequence: CASTIGEGLGDEQFF. The CDR3 coding sequence is TGTGCCAGTACCATAGGGGAGGGCCTAGGGGATGAGCAGTTCTTC.

CDR3: CASSPMGGEQYF. CDR3 nucleotide sequence: TGTGCCAGCAGCCCAATGGGGGGCGAGCAGTACTTC. The chain combines TRBV7-3 with TRBJ2-7, with a weak D call TRBD2 (6 bases). This CDR3 has 12 residues. V was clipped by 5 bases and J by 6 bases, with 11 bases between them. The germline V gene encodes CDR1 SGHTA and CDR2 FQGTGA.

V is TRBV7-2 and J is TRBJ2-1; D is undetermined. The CDR3 consists of 14 residues. From germline, CDR1 is SGHTA and CDR2 FQGNSA. V lost 5 bases and J lost 3, with 11 bases in between. The CDR3 spells CASSLNRFYNEQFF. The CDR3 DNA follows: TGTGCCAGCAGCCTTAACAGATTCTACAATGAGCAGTTCTTC. The whole variable domain, remainder taken from reference TRBV7-2 and TRBJ2-1, is GAGVSQSPSNKVTEKGKDVELRCDPISGHTALYWYRQSLGQGLEFLIYFQGNSAPDKSGLPSDRFSAERTGGSVSTLTIQRTQQEDSAVYLCASSLNRFYNEQFFGPGTRLTVL.

The chain has TRBV5-1 and TRBJ2-1; TRBD2 agrees at 7 bases. V lost 4 bases to trimming and J lost 10 bases; unmatched junction nucleotides: 8. Germline CDR1 and CDR2: SGHRS and YFSETQ. This CDR3 comprises 13 residues. The CDR3 DNA reads as TGCGCCAGCAGCAAGACTAGCTCTGGGGAGCAGTTCTTC. This encodes CASSKTSSGEQFF.

The chain is built from TRBV7-9 and TRBJ1-2; maybe TRBD1 (6 bases). CDR1 and CDR2 (germline): SEHNR, FQNEAQ (reference sequence). Trimming removed 2 bases from V and 5 bases from J, with 12 bases in between. The CDR3 sequence is 14 residues long. DNA for the CDR3: TGTGCCAGCAGCTTAACGGTACAGGGTTATGGCTACACCTTC. This sequence encodes CASSLTVQGYGYTF.

V and J are TRBV6-1 and TRBJ2-7; 9 positions match TRBD1. The CDR3 runs to 14 residues. V shed 6 bases, J shed 5 bases, and the junction held 8 bases outside the gene matches. Germline V CDR1 and CDR2: MNHNS, SASEGT. CDR3 in DNA: TGTGCCAGCAGCGCCGGGACAGGGTTCGACGAGCAGTACTTC. This sequence encodes CASSAGTGFDEQYF.

The gene calls are TRBV6-9 and TRBJ2-5; D unresolved. Trimming left V 10 bases short and J 3 bases short, with 24 bases between. Germline values: CDR1 MNHGY, CDR2 SVAAGI. This CDR3 has 16 amino acids. CDR3 DNA sequence: TGTGCCACGACCCCCACCCTGGTAGCAGATGAAGAGACCCAGTACTTC. Encoded protein: CATTPTLVADEETQYF.

V usage is TRBV6-1 and J usage is TRBJ2-7; 12 nucleotides match TRBD2. The CDR3 runs to 13 residues. Germline V gene data show CDR1 as MNHNS and CDR2 as SASEGT. V dropped 10 bases and J dropped 4; count of bases not matched to a gene: 5. The CDR3 spells CATLGTSGYEQYF. The CDR3 DNA reads as TGTGCCACCCTTGGGACTAGCGGGTACGAGCAGTACTTC.

V and J are TRBV7-3 and TRBJ2-3, with 10 bases identical to TRBD2. The CDR3 covers 16 residues. V was pared by 1 base and J by 3 bases, with 4 bases of the junction left unmatched. Germline loops: CDR1 SGHTA, CDR2 FQGTGA. Written as DNA, the CDR3 is TGTGCCAGCAGCTTAATACCAGCGGGAGGGACAGATACGCAGTATTTT. Translating gives CASSLIPAGGTDTQYF.

In this sample, this clone turned up a few times. The rearrangement uses TRBV11-2 and TRBJ2-5; D might be TRBD2 (5 bases). V lost 5 bases, J lost 0 bases, and 13 bases lay in between. The CDR3 extends over 15 amino acids. Germline loops: CDR1 SGHAT, CDR2 FQNNGV. The CDR3 is CASSPGGLYQETQYF. Written as DNA, the CDR3 is TGTGCCAGCAGCCCAGGCGGACTTTACCAAGAGACCCAGTACTTC.

The chain employs TRBV5-1 and TRBJ2-2; tentatively, D is TRBD2 (5 bases). The CDR3 sequence is 15 residues long. Per the germline V gene, CDR1 is SGHRS and CDR2 is YFSETQ. Trimming shortened V by 3 bases and J by 7 bases, and 16 bases separated the two germline ends. The CDR3 DNA is TGCGCCAGCAGCTACGCCGAGGGTCCCTTCGGGGAGCTGTTTTTT. Its translation is CASSYAEGPFGELFF.

The genes are TRBV30 and TRBJ1-2; no clear D gene. Trimming removed 7 bases at V and 8 bases at J, with 20 bases between. Germline values: CDR1 GTSNPN, CDR2 SVGIG (reference sequence). The CDR3 has 13 residues. Here the CDR3 DNA reads TGTGCCTCCCGAGTTGGTGGAGCGGAGGGCTACACCTTC. Translation gives CASRVGGAEGYTF.

DNA of the CDR3: TGTGCCAGCAGCTTGGGACTAGCGGGCCCTTCCGGGGAGCTGTTTTTT. Translation gives CASSLGLAGPSGELFF. The chain recombines TRBV5-4 with TRBJ2-2; 10 bases are shared with TRBD2. Trimming at V came to 0 bases and at J to 6 bases, leaving 5 bases not matched to a gene. CDR1 is SGHNT, CDR2 YYREEE, per germline (reference sequence). This CDR3 region has 16 residues. The full variable domain, its missing parts supplied by reference TRBV5-4 and TRBJ2-2, is ETGVTQSPTHLIKTRGQQVTLRCSSQSGHNTVSWYQQALGQGPQFIFQYYREEENGRGNFPPRFSGLQFPNYSSELNVNALELDDSALYLCASSLGLAGPSGELFFGEGSRLTVL.

The J gene is TRBJ1-4, the V gene TRBV7-8, with 8 bases aligning to TRBD1. V shed 0 bases, J shed 7 bases, and the junction held 10 bases outside the gene matches. The germline CDR1 and CDR2 sequences are SGHVS and FQNEAQ. The CDR3 extends over 17 amino acids. This chain's CDR3 is CASSLAFWGTGSEKLFF. CDR3 sequence (DNA): TGTGCCAGCAGCTTAGCATTTTGGGGGACAGGATCTGAAAAACTGTTTTTT. The full variable domain, rest sourced from reference TRBV7-8 and TRBJ1-4, is GAGVSQSPRYKVAKRGQDVALRCDPISGHVSLFWYQQALGQGPEFLTYFQNEAQLDKSGLPSDRFFAERPEGSVSTLKIQRTQQEDSAVYLCASSLAFWGTGSEKLFFGSGTQLSVL.

The genes are TRBV27 and TRBJ2-1; 13 bases line up with TRBD2. CDR1 and CDR2 (germline): MNHEY, SMNVEV (reference sequence). The CDR3 covers 16 residues. J lost 9 bases, V lost 7 bases, and 12 bases had no gene match. The CDR3 region is CASTVLAGGSVGEQFF. CDR3 DNA sequence: TGTGCCAGCACCGTACTAGCGGGAGGGTCGGTGGGTGAGCAGTTCTTC.

This chain links TRBV27 with TRBJ1-5, with a weak D call TRBD1 (5 bases). V was cut by 0 bases and J by 2 bases, with 17 bases left in between. The germline CDR1 and CDR2 sequences are MNHEY and SMNVEV (reference sequence). CDR3 length: 18 residues. DNA for the CDR3: TGTGCCAGCAGTTTATCTGTATCGGGGGACGGGGGCAATCAGCCCCAGCATTTT. Translation gives CASSLSVSGDGGNQPQHF.

The rearrangement links TRBV6-5 to TRBJ2-3; TRBD2 might be the D (6 bases). CDR1 and CDR2 from the germline V gene are MNHEY and SVGAGI. Trimming took 3 bases from V and 2 from J, leaving 9 bases between them. CDR3 length: 14 amino acids. CDR3 sequence reads: CASSYKRVTDTQYF. The DNA of the CDR3 is TGTGCCAGCAGTTATAAGCGGGTCACAGATACGCAGTATTTT.

This rearrangement joins TRBV20-1 to TRBJ2-5; no reliable D call. The germline V gene encodes CDR1 DFQATT and CDR2 SNEGSKA (reference sequence). This CDR3 comprises 11 residues. V was trimmed by 2 bases and J by 3 bases, leaving 4 bases between them. The CDR3 loop is CSARTEETQYF. The CDR3 nucleotides are TGCAGTGCTAGAACAGAAGAGACCCAGTACTTC.